This is a list of T cell receptor beta chains from one sample in a study of beta chain features in type 1 diabetes. Using immunoSEQ multiplex PCR, the repertoire was profiled, and TCRdb retains in-frame clones only, with some absent. The sample lists fewer than 900,000 clones, about a sixth seen once, with around 0.02% in the top ten. The sequencing input was naive CD4+ T cells from blood. The origin of the receptors is a woman between 18 and 29 years old in good health. The CDR3 runs from the conserved cysteine through the conserved F or W. A D gene is named only where the DNA matches it firmly. The size field is filled for only some rows; it gives once, few, many or a size class.

j_gene: TRBJ2-4; d_gene: -; v_gene: TRBV28; abundance: -; CDR3aa: CASSMGGEAKNIQYF; CDR3nt: TGTGCCAGCAGTATGGGTGGGGAGGCCAAAAACATTCAGTACTTC
j_gene: TRBJ1-1; d_gene: -; v_gene: TRBV6-5; abundance: -; CDR3aa: CASSIFEEPEAFF; CDR3nt: TGTGCCAGCAGTATTTTCGAGGAGCCTGAAGCTTTCTTT
j_gene: TRBJ2-5; d_gene: -; v_gene: TRBV11-2; abundance: few; CDR3aa: CASSLGAETQYF; CDR3nt: TGTGCCAGCAGCCTAGGGGCGGAGACCCAGTACTTC
j_gene: TRBJ2-1; d_gene: TRBD2; v_gene: TRBV9; abundance: -; CDR3aa: CASSGTSGRGNEQFF; CDR3nt: TGTGCCAGCAGCGGGACTAGCGGGAGAGGGAATGAGCAGTTCTTC
j_gene: TRBJ1-2; d_gene: -; v_gene: TRBV12-5; abundance: -; CDR3aa: CASGGSNYGYTF; CDR3nt: TGTGCTAGTGGGGGGTCAAACTATGGCTACACCTTC
j_gene: TRBJ2-1; d_gene: TRBD2; v_gene: TRBV7-2; abundance: few; CDR3aa: CASTRTRNNEQFF; CDR3nt: TGTGCCAGCACCAGGACTAGGAACAATGAGCAGTTCTTC
j_gene: TRBJ2-1; d_gene: -; v_gene: TRBV6-5; abundance: few; CDR3aa: CASSYFPTRGEQFF; CDR3nt: TGTGCCAGCAGTTACTTTCCCACTAGGGGTGAGCAGTTCTTC
j_gene: TRBJ1-1; d_gene: -; v_gene: TRBV5-1; abundance: few; CDR3aa: CASSLEHLNTEAFF; CDR3nt: TGCGCCAGCAGCTTGGAACACCTGAACACTGAAGCTTTCTTT
j_gene: TRBJ1-2; d_gene: -; v_gene: TRBV6-5; abundance: -; CDR3aa: CASSYKQDCATF; CDR3nt: TGTGCCAGCAGTTACAAACAGGACTGCGCCACCTTC
j_gene: TRBJ2-1; d_gene: -; v_gene: TRBV9; abundance: few; CDR3aa: CASSVATGNYNEQFF; CDR3nt: TGTGCCAGCAGCGTAGCTACAGGGAACTACAATGAGCAGTTCTTC
j_gene: TRBJ1-1; d_gene: TRBD1; v_gene: TRBV10-3; abundance: -; CDR3aa: CASSYQTGGDTEALF; CDR3nt: TGTGCCAGCAGTTACCAGACAGGGGGAGATACTGAAGCTCTCTTT
j_gene: TRBJ1-6; d_gene: -; v_gene: TRBV23-1; abundance: -; CDR3aa: CASSQSPIIQAESNNSPLHF; CDR3nt: TGCGCCAGCAGTCAATCGCCCATCATACAGGCCGAGTCTAATAATTCACCCCTCCACTTT
j_gene: TRBJ2-2; d_gene: -; v_gene: TRBV4-2; abundance: -; CDR3aa: CASSQDQAEYSGELFF; CDR3nt: TGTGCCAGCAGCCAAGACCAGGCAGAGTACAGCGGGGAGCTGTTTTTT
j_gene: TRBJ2-5; d_gene: -; v_gene: TRBV7-9; abundance: -; CDR3aa: CASSLDGSAFQETQYF; CDR3nt: TGTGCCAGCAGCTTAGATGGTTCGGCATTCCAAGAGACCCAGTACTTC
j_gene: TRBJ2-7; d_gene: -; v_gene: TRBV5-1; abundance: few; CDR3aa: CASRSGYSYEQYF; CDR3nt: TGCGCCAGCAGGTCGGGGTACTCCTACGAGCAGTACTTC
j_gene: TRBJ2-5; d_gene: -; v_gene: TRBV2; abundance: -; CDR3aa: CASSARAVYQETQYF; CDR3nt: TGTGCCAGCAGTGCACGAGCCGTGTACCAAGAGACCCAGTACTTC
j_gene: TRBJ2-5; d_gene: -; v_gene: TRBV7-2; abundance: few; CDR3aa: CASSLVVKETQYF; CDR3nt: TGTGCCAGCAGCTTAGTGGTTAAAGAGACCCAGTACTTC
j_gene: TRBJ2-7; d_gene: -; v_gene: TRBV20-1; abundance: few; CDR3aa: CSASSFYEQYF; CDR3nt: TGCAGTGCTAGTTCATTCTACGAGCAGTACTTC
j_gene: TRBJ2-3; d_gene: -; v_gene: TRBV5-4; abundance: -; CDR3aa: CASSLGLSQRLGTDTQYF; CDR3nt: TGTGCCAGCAGCTTGGGATTATCCCAAAGGCTCGGCACAGATACGCAGTATTTT
j_gene: TRBJ2-5; d_gene: TRBD2; v_gene: TRBV7-9; abundance: -; CDR3aa: CASSPRASGTQETQYF; CDR3nt: TGTGCCAGCAGCCCTAGAGCTAGCGGGACCCAAGAGACCCAGTACTTC
j_gene: TRBJ1-1; d_gene: -; v_gene: TRBV7-3; abundance: few; CDR3aa: CASSLTGQRTTEAFF; CDR3nt: TGTGCCAGCAGCTTAACCGGACAGAGGACCACTGAAGCTTTCTTT
j_gene: TRBJ1-5; d_gene: -; v_gene: TRBV4-2; abundance: few; CDR3aa: CASSQDFPNQPQHF; CDR3nt: TGTGCCAGCAGCCAAGATTTCCCGAATCAGCCCCAGCATTTT
j_gene: TRBJ2-7; d_gene: -; v_gene: TRBV11-2; abundance: few; CDR3aa: CASSLGPGQYF; CDR3nt: TGTGCCAGCAGCTTAGGACCGGGGCAGTACTTC
j_gene: TRBJ1-2; d_gene: -; v_gene: TRBV27; abundance: -; CDR3aa: CASSPLGRGYTF; CDR3nt: TGTGCCAGCAGTCCCCTGGGGCGGGGCTACACCTTC
j_gene: TRBJ2-2; d_gene: -; v_gene: TRBV18; abundance: few; CDR3aa: CASSPGRQNTGELFF; CDR3nt: TGTGCCAGCTCACCGGGCAGGCAGAACACCGGGGAGCTGTTTTTT
j_gene: TRBJ2-5; d_gene: -; v_gene: TRBV7-6; abundance: few; CDR3aa: CASSHRLRDFQETQYF; CDR3nt: TGTGCCAGCAGCCACAGACTACGAGACTTCCAAGAGACCCAGTACTTC
j_gene: TRBJ1-2; d_gene: TRBD1; v_gene: TRBV7-2; abundance: -; CDR3aa: CASSLRPRGLFYGYTF; CDR3nt: TGTGCCAGCAGCTTACGACCCAGGGGGCTCTTCTATGGCTACACCTTC
j_gene: TRBJ2-7; d_gene: -; v_gene: TRBV28; abundance: -; CDR3aa: CASRSGLGEQYF; CDR3nt: TGTGCCAGCAGGTCCGGGCTCGGCGAGCAGTACTTC
j_gene: TRBJ1-1; d_gene: -; v_gene: TRBV4-2; abundance: -; CDR3aa: CASSQVFRGRHTEAFF; CDR3nt: TGTGCCAGCAGCCAAGTCTTCCGCGGGCGTCACACTGAAGCTTTCTTT
j_gene: TRBJ1-1; d_gene: -; v_gene: TRBV5-4; abundance: few; CDR3aa: CASSFGDEAFF; CDR3nt: TGTGCCAGCAGCTTCGGGGATGAAGCTTTCTTT
j_gene: TRBJ2-1; d_gene: TRBD1; v_gene: TRBV10-3; abundance: few; CDR3aa: CAISRAGQGVSEQFF; CDR3nt: TGTGCCATCAGCCGAGCGGGACAGGGGGTTTCTGAGCAGTTCTTC
j_gene: TRBJ1-1; d_gene: -; v_gene: TRBV18; abundance: -; CDR3aa: CASSPRTEVEAFF; CDR3nt: TGTGCCAGCTCACCTAGGACAGAGGTTGAAGCTTTCTTT
j_gene: TRBJ2-5; d_gene: -; v_gene: TRBV7-2; abundance: -; CDR3aa: CASSLVGETQYF; CDR3nt: TGTGCCAGCAGCTTAGTGGGAGAGACCCAGTACTTC
j_gene: TRBJ2-1; d_gene: TRBD2; v_gene: TRBV9; abundance: once; CDR3aa: CASRIASGSRDEQFF; CDR3nt: TGTGCCAGCAGGATAGCTAGCGGGAGTAGGGATGAGCAGTTCTTC
j_gene: TRBJ2-1; d_gene: -; v_gene: TRBV28; abundance: few; CDR3aa: CATKNGQSSYNEQFF; CDR3nt: TGTGCCACCAAAAACGGACAGAGCTCCTACAATGAGCAGTTCTTC
j_gene: TRBJ2-5; d_gene: TRBD2; v_gene: TRBV4-3; abundance: -; CDR3aa: CASSQVYGTGTSGSRETQYF; CDR3nt: TGCGCCAGCAGCCAAGTGTATGGAACCGGGACTAGCGGGAGCCGGGAGACCCAGTACTTC
j_gene: TRBJ2-3; d_gene: TRBD2; v_gene: TRBV5-8; abundance: -; CDR3aa: CASSFSGSGIETQYF; CDR3nt: TGTGCCAGCAGCTTTAGCGGGAGTGGAATTGAGACGCAGTATTTT
j_gene: TRBJ2-1; d_gene: -; v_gene: TRBV9; abundance: few; CDR3aa: CASSPHQGRNNEQFF; CDR3nt: TGTGCCAGCAGCCCCCACCAGGGGCGGAACAATGAGCAGTTCTTC
j_gene: TRBJ2-3; d_gene: TRBD1; v_gene: TRBV5-8; abundance: -; CDR3aa: CASSTDRTGDTQYF; CDR3nt: TGTGCCAGCAGCACGGACAGGACGGGAGATACGCAGTATTTT
j_gene: TRBJ2-2; d_gene: TRBD2; v_gene: TRBV10-2; abundance: -; CDR3aa: CASRGLARHTGELFF; CDR3nt: TGCGCCAGCAGGGGACTAGCGCGGCACACCGGGGAGCTGTTTTTT
j_gene: TRBJ1-5; d_gene: -; v_gene: TRBV6-1; abundance: few; CDR3aa: CASSEVLTGNQPQHF; CDR3nt: TGTGCCAGCAGTGAAGTCCTGACTGGTAATCAGCCCCAGCATTTT
j_gene: TRBJ2-1; d_gene: -; v_gene: TRBV25-1; abundance: few; CDR3aa: CASSAGISPHEQFF; CDR3nt: TGTGCCAGCAGTGCAGGGATCTCTCCCCATGAGCAGTTCTTC
j_gene: TRBJ2-7; d_gene: -; v_gene: TRBV7-2; abundance: -; CDR3aa: CASSLRDEQYF; CDR3nt: TGTGCCAGCAGCTTAAGGGACGAGCAGTACTTC
j_gene: TRBJ1-2; d_gene: -; v_gene: TRBV28; abundance: few; CDR3aa: CASSLMAGYTF; CDR3nt: TGTGCCAGCAGTTTAATGGCTGGCTACACCTTC
j_gene: TRBJ2-1; d_gene: TRBD2; v_gene: TRBV9; abundance: few; CDR3aa: CASSVTSSSYNEQFF; CDR3nt: TGTGCCAGCAGCGTGACTAGCTCTAGCTACAATGAGCAGTTCTTC
j_gene: TRBJ2-7; d_gene: -; v_gene: TRBV2; abundance: few; CDR3aa: CASRDDSYEQYF; CDR3nt: TGTGCCAGCAGAGACGACAGCTACGAGCAGTACTTC
j_gene: TRBJ1-2; d_gene: -; v_gene: TRBV10-3; abundance: few; CDR3aa: CAIAPGAGGYTF; CDR3nt: TGTGCCATTGCCCCCGGGGCGGGGGGCTACACCTTC
j_gene: TRBJ2-7; d_gene: -; v_gene: TRBV10-3; abundance: few; CDR3aa: CAISPQGYEQYF; CDR3nt: TGTGCCATCAGTCCTCAGGGTTACGAGCAGTACTTC
j_gene: TRBJ2-4; d_gene: TRBD2; v_gene: TRBV6-5; abundance: -; CDR3aa: CASSLLADQAKNIQYF; CDR3nt: TGTGCCAGCAGTTTACTAGCGGACCAAGCCAAAAACATTCAGTACTTC
j_gene: TRBJ2-6; d_gene: -; v_gene: TRBV7-6; abundance: few; CDR3aa: CASSLAPPTQERTNVLTF; CDR3nt: TGTGCCAGCAGCTTAGCCCCCCCGACACAAGAGAGGACCAACGTCCTGACTTTC
j_gene: TRBJ2-3; d_gene: TRBD2; v_gene: TRBV5-5; abundance: -; CDR3aa: CASSLAGAHTDTQYF; CDR3nt: TGTGCCAGCAGCTTAGCGGGAGCGCACACAGATACGCAGTATTTT
j_gene: TRBJ2-5; d_gene: -; v_gene: TRBV6-1; abundance: -; CDR3aa: CASSERRATGQETQYF; CDR3nt: TGTGCCAGCAGTGAAAGGAGGGCTACAGGCCAAGAGACCCAGTACTTC